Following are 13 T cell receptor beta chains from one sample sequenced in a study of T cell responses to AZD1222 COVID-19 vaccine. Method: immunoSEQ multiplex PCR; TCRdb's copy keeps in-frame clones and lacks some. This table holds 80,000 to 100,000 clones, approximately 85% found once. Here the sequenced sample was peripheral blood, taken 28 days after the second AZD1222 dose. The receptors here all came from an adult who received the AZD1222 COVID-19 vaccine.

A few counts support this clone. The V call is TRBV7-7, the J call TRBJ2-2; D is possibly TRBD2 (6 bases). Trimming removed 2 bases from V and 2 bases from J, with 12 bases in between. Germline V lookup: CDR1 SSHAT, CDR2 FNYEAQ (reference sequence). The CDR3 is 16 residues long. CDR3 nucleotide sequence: TGTGCCAGCAGCTTATCAGGGACTCTCAACACCGGGGAGCTGTTTTTT. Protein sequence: CASSLSGTLNTGELFF.

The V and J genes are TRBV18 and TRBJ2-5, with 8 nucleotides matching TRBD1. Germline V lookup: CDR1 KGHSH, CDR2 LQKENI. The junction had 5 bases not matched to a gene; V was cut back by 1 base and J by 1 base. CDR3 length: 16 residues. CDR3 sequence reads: CASSPRAGGLQETQYF. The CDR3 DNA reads TGTGCCAGCTCACCACGGGCAGGGGGCCTCCAAGAGACCCAGTACTTC.

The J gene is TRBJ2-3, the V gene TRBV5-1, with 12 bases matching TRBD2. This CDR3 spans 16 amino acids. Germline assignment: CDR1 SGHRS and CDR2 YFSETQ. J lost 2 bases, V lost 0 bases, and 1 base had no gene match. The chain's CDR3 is CASSLGLAGATDTQYF. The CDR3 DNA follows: TGCGCCAGCAGCTTGGGACTAGCGGGAGCCACAGATACGCAGTATTTT.

CDR3 loop: CSVEVASRTEAFF. The CDR3 nucleotides read TGCAGCGTTGAAGTCGCCAGTAGGACTGAAGCTTTCTTT. The rearrangement uses TRBV29-1 and TRBJ1-1; D not resolved. Germline V gene data show CDR1 as SQVTM and CDR2 as ANQGSEA. Between the trimmed V and J ends, which lost 1 base and 5 bases, there was a span of 11 bases. The length of the CDR3 is 13 residues.

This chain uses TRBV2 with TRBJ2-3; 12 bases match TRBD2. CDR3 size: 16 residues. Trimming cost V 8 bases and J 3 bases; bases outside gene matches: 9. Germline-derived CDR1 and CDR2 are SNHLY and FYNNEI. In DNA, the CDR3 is TGTGCCAGCTACCGACTAGCGGGAGAAGGAACAGATACGCAGTATTTT. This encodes CASYRLAGEGTDTQYF.

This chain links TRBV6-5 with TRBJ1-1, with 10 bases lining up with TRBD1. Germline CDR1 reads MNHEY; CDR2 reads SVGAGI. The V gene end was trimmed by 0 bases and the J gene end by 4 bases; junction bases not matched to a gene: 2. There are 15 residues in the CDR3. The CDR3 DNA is TGTGCCAGCAGTTACTCTAGGACAGGGGGCACTGAAGCTTTCTTT. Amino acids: CASSYSRTGGTEAFF.

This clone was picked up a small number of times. The CDR3 DNA reads as TGTGCCAGCAGTTCGCGGTTCCCTGGAAACACCATATATTTT. It is translated as CASSSRFPGNTIYF. The genes are TRBV28 and TRBJ1-3; D is unresolved. CDR3 length equals 14 residues. Looked up from germline, CDR1 is MDHEN and CDR2 is SYDVKM. With 4 bases removed from V and 2 bases from J, the gap between germline ends came to 9 bases.

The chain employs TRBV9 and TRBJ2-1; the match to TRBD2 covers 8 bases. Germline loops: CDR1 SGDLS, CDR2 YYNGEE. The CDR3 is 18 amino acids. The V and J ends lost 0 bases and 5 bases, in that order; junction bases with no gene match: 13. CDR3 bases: TGTGCCAGCAGCGTAGGGGTCGGGGGGGCCTCGGCGAACAATGAGCAGTTCTTC. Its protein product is CASSVGVGGASANNEQFF.

The CDR3 sequence: CASSQDRGVNTIYF. CDR3 DNA sequence: TGTGCCAGCAGTCAGGACAGGGGAGTTAACACCATATATTTT. The gene calls are TRBV7-2 and TRBJ1-3, with 9 positions matching TRBD1. Germline V lookup: CDR1 SGHTA, CDR2 FQGNSA. This CDR3 region has 14 residues. V shed 6 bases and J 7 bases; nucleotides not matched to a gene: 7.

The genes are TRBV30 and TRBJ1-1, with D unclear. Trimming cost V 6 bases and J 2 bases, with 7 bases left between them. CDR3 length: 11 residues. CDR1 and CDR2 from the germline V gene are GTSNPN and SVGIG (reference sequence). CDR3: CACERNTEAFF. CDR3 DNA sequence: TGTGCCTGCGAACGTAACACTGAAGCTTTCTTT.

CDR3 loop: CASSLGPASYEQYF. The DNA of the CDR3 is TGTGCCAGCAGTCTTGGACCGGCCTCCTACGAGCAGTACTTC. The chain carries TRBV6-5 and TRBJ2-7; D is ambiguous. Germline V lookup: CDR1 MNHEY, CDR2 SVGAGI. The CDR3 runs 14 residues. Trimming stripped 5 bases from V and 0 bases from J, with 11 bases between.

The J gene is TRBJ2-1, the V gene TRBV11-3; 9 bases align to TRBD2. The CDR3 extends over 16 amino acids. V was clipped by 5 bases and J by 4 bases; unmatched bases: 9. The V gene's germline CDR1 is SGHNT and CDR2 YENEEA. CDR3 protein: CASSPRPGLAYNEQFF. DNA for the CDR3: TGTGCCAGCAGCCCGCGGCCGGGACTAGCATACAATGAGCAGTTCTTC.

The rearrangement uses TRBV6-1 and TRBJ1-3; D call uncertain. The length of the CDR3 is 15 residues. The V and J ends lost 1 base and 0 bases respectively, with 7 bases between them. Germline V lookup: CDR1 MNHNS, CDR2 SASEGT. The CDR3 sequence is CASSEDLSSGNTIYF. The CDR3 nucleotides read TGTGCCAGCAGTGAAGACTTGAGCTCTGGAAACACCATATATTTT.